In this sample, the clone carrying this T cell receptor (beta chain) turned up many times. This sample stems from a study of neurological immune-mediated disorders. 5'RACE with 10-nucleotide random UMIs produced the cDNA. TCRdb fed the 5' RACE reads into MiXCR, producing one record per CDR3 protein. The data contain about 28,000 distinct CDR3 sequences, 9.5% to 13% of them singletons. Between the trimmed V and J ends, which lost 4 bases and 10 bases, there was a span of 8 bases. This CDR3 contains 11 residues. Germline assignment: CDR1 SEHNR and CDR2 FQNEAQ (reference sequence). PBMCs stored at -80 C, numbering 2 million, were the origin of the unsorted libraries.

The sample was PBMCs. This TCR was recovered from a woman in her sixties in good health. The chain carries TRBV7-9 and TRBJ2-1; no reliable D call. In DNA, the CDR3 is TGTGCCAGCAGCTCGGATCTAGAGCAGTTCTTC. Encoded protein: CASSSDLEQFF.